What follows is one TCR beta chain and its context. The antigen remains undetermined. This sample was included in a study of cytomegalovirus exposure and HLA in healthy donors. Broader study findings: Later on, an analysis tied 15,000 to 20,000 TCR beta sequences to HLA alleles at 0.05 false discovery rate. Across HLA loci, a later analysis found differing TCR association rates, with DRB1 most and HLA-C fewest. It emerged from a later analysis that several of the most significant clusters appeared to be linked to common viral pathogens.

Both 60 Vbeta primers and 13 Jbeta primers went into the PCR. Profiled with immunoSEQ multiplex PCR; TCRdb holds only in-frame clones, not every one. Here the sample spans about 160,000 clones, approximately 79% being singletons. The trim removed 5 bases at V and 1 base at J, leaving 9 bases unmatched. This CDR3 is built from 16 residues. Germline lookup yields CDR1 SGHNT and CDR2 YYREEE (reference sequence). Sequenced material: PBMCs. This TCR came from a man between 50 and 59 years old in good health and CMV-seropositive. This chain links TRBV5-4 with TRBJ1-1, with 9 bases matching TRBD1. CDR3 bases: TGTGCCAGCAGTCGGGGGGGACAGGGCGCGAACACTGAAGCTTTCTTT. Translation: CASSRGGQGANTEAFF.